Listed here are 25 T cell receptor beta chains from one sample, sequenced in a study of blood T cells in healthy people across ages. Next came a second PCR, run for about 7 to 12 cycles, which used a sample-barcoded 5' primer along with a J-beta primer mix. TCRdb passed the 5' RACE reads through MiXCR, listing each CDR3 protein once. Of 650,000 to 900,000 distinct CDR3 sequences listed, around two thirds are singletons. Material for sequencing was blood. The receptors originated from a man aged 30-40 years in good health.

This clonotype has only a few counts. The chain joins TRBV5-1 to TRBJ2-4; no firm D call. Germline CDR1 is SGHRS and CDR2 is YFSETQ. The CDR3 runs to 16 residues. The germline V and J ends were trimmed by 0 bases and 8 bases, with 18 bases remaining between them. The CDR3 region is CASSLENSGGGDIQYF. CDR3 DNA sequence: TGCGCCAGCAGCTTGGAGAACTCGGGCGGTGGGGACATTCAGTACTTC.

This clonotype showed up many times. The gene calls are TRBV5-1 and TRBJ2-3; tentatively, D is TRBD1 (7 bases). The V end lost 5 bases, the J end lost 0 bases, and 10 bases lay between the germline ends. The CDR3 has 14 residues. Germline V CDR1 and CDR2: SGHRS, YFSETQ. CDR3 bases: TGCGCCAGCAGGGCGGGACAGAGCACAGATACGCAGTATTTT. It specifies CASRAGQSTDTQYF.

This clonotype was detected a few times. CDR3 sequence: CSAREGGAYTF. CDR3 DNA: TGCAGTGCTAGAGAGGGGGGAGCCTACACCTTC. This rearrangement joins TRBV20-1 to TRBJ1-2, with D maybe TRBD1 (5 bases). The V and J ends lost 0 bases and 10 bases respectively, with 9 bases between them. The germline V gene has CDR1 DFQATT and CDR2 SNEGSKA (reference sequence). CDR3 length equals 11 residues.

The V and J genes are TRBV7-2 and TRBJ2-3; tentatively, D is TRBD1 (5 bases). The V gene's germline CDR1 is SGHTA and CDR2 FQGNSA. The CDR3 contains 12 residues. V was cut by 2 bases and J by 9 bases, with 9 bases left in between. The CDR3 nucleotides read TGTGCCAGCAGCTTAAGGGGCAAAACGCAGTATTTT. This translates into CASSLRGKTQYF.

The chain couples TRBV29-1 to TRBJ1-1; D gene unclear. V was shortened by 3 bases and J by 13 bases, with 6 bases between the two germline ends. Germline-derived CDR1 and CDR2 are SQVTM and ANQGSEA. This CDR3 has 8 amino acids. CDR3 amino acids: CSVDTYFF. CDR3 coding DNA: TGCAGCGTTGACACCTATTTCTTT.

This chain connects TRBV20-1 to TRBJ2-5; D may correspond to TRBD1 or TRBD2 (5 bases each). The CDR3 spans 14 residues. Trimming stripped 4 bases from V and 5 bases from J, with 17 bases between. Germline CDR1 reads DFQATT; CDR2 reads SNEGSKA (reference sequence). This CDR3 reads CSAMGREGDETQYF. The CDR3 DNA reads as TGCAGTGCTATGGGCAGGGAAGGGGACGAGACCCAGTACTTC.

The chain carries TRBV7-8 and TRBJ2-6; D remains ambiguous. Germline V gives CDR1 SGHVS, CDR2 FQNEAQ. The CDR3 covers 17 residues. Trimming took 4 bases from V and 0 from J, leaving 13 bases between them. Written as DNA, the CDR3 is TGTGCCAGCAGCTCCTCTAACGGACGCTCTGGGGCCAACGTCCTGACTTTC. It encodes CASSSSNGRSGANVLTF.

This CDR3 is CASSEVGTSGGYEQYF. CDR3 sequence (DNA): TGTGCCAGCAGTGAAGTGGGGACTAGCGGGGGCTACGAGCAGTACTTC. J is TRBJ2-7 and V is TRBV25-1; TRBD2 agrees at 14 bases. The CDR3 is made up of 16 amino acids. Unmatched junction bases numbered 3, after V lost 2 bases and J lost 3 bases. Per the germline V gene, CDR1 is MGHDK and CDR2 is SYGVNS.

A remark on this clonotype: A much larger clone sits a single nucleotide away, making a read error possible. CDR3 in amino acids: CASSVGGPWETQYF. CDR3 bases: TGCGCCAGCAGCGTTGGGGGGCCGTGGGAGACCCAGTACTTC. The V call is TRBV5-1, the J call TRBJ2-4, with D possibly being TRBD1 or TRBD2 (6 bases each). Judging by the DNA end, TRBJ2-5 fits better; the J call may be wrong. This CDR3 comprises 14 residues. In germline, CDR1 is SGHRS, CDR2 YFSETQ.

This clonotype occurred a few times. The chain uses TRBV7-3 and TRBJ2-7, with TRBD1 as a possible D gene (5 bases). This CDR3 has 14 amino acids. Per the germline V gene, CDR1 is SGHTA and CDR2 is FQGTGA. V was clipped by 5 bases and J by 5 bases, with 16 bases between them. CDR3 DNA sequence: TGTGCCAGCAGCCCACACCAGGGTGGGAACGAGCAGTACTTC. It yields the protein CASSPHQGGNEQYF.

The rearrangement links TRBV18 to TRBJ2-7, with D perhaps TRBD2 (6 bases). Trimming took 0 bases from V and 5 from J, leaving 11 bases between them. CDR3 length: 14 amino acids. Germline values: CDR1 KGHSH, CDR2 LQKENI. The CDR3 spells CASSPPGTGNEQYF. CDR3 DNA: TGTGCCAGCTCACCACCGGGGACTGGCAACGAGCAGTACTTC.

This clonotype was detected only a few times. The J gene is TRBJ2-5, the V gene TRBV28, with 9 bases matching TRBD1. The end of the DNA fits TRBJ2-7 better, so the J call may be wrong. The CDR3 length is 16 residues. The germline CDR1 and CDR2 sequences are MDHEN and SYDVKM. For the CDR3, the DNA is TGTGCCAGCAGCACTGATCCGGGGACAGGGACCTACGAGCAGTACTTC. It yields the protein CASSTDPGTGTYEQYF.

The chain carries TRBV2 and TRBJ2-4; unclear D gene. The DNA end is a closer match to TRBJ2-7, so the J assignment may be wrong. Looked up from germline, CDR1 is SNHLY and CDR2 is FYNNEI. The CDR3 contains 13 residues. The CDR3, as DNA: TGTGCCAGCAGTGAAATGGTCATCTACGAGCAGTACTTC. Amino acids: CASSEMVIYEQYF.

The chain uses TRBV2 and TRBJ1-2, with D possibly TRBD1 on 5 matching bases. This CDR3 spans 15 amino acids. V was clipped by 7 bases and J by 5 bases, with 20 bases between them. Germline CDR1 reads SNHLY; CDR2 reads FYNNEI. In DNA form, the CDR3 reads TGTGCCAGCACTCCCTCGATGGACAATCGATATGGCTACACCTTC. It codes for CASTPSMDNRYGYTF.

This sequence joins TRBV30 and TRBJ1-2; D may be TRBD1 (5 bases). Looked up from germline, CDR1 is GTSNPN and CDR2 is SVGIG (reference sequence). The CDR3 totals 12 residues. V lost 5 bases and J lost 4, with 11 bases in between. The CDR3 bases are TGTGCCTGGGCCACAGGTGTCTATGGCTACACCTTC. It translates to CAWATGVYGYTF.

In its sample, this clonotype was seen a few times. The chain combines TRBV5-1 with TRBJ2-5; TRBD2 agrees at 7 bases. The CDR3 covers 15 residues. Germline V gene data show CDR1 as SGHRS and CDR2 as YFSETQ. Trimming took 1 base from V and 4 from J; bases not matched to a gene: 7. Written as DNA, the CDR3 is TGCGCCAGCAGCTTGAGCGGGGCGACTGTAGAGACCCAGTACTTC. It codes for CASSLSGATVETQYF.

This clonotype was recorded many times. V is TRBV4-2 and J is TRBJ2-2, with a possible D match to TRBD1 (5 bases). The CDR3 loop spans 15 amino acids. V lost 1 base and J lost 3, with 9 bases in between. Germline V gene lookup returns CDR1 LGHNA and CDR2 YNFKEQ. CDR3 sequence: CASSQGEGDTGELFF. For the CDR3, the DNA is TGTGCCAGCAGCCAAGGTGAAGGGGACACCGGGGAGCTGTTTTTT.

The chain recombines TRBV7-2 with TRBJ2-7; D is unclear. Trimming pared 0 bases from V and 3 bases from J, leaving 12 bases between. The CDR3 covers 15 residues. Germline V gene sequence: CDR1 SGHTA, CDR2 FQGNSA. CDR3 coding DNA: TGTGCCAGCAGCTTAGCTGCAGGATTGAACTACGAGCAGTACTTC. Encoded protein: CASSLAAGLNYEQYF.

V gene TRBV2 combines with J gene TRBJ2-5, with D possibly TRBD2 on 6 matching bases. Per germline, CDR1 SNHLY and CDR2 FYNNEI. This CDR3 contains 15 residues. V gave up 7 bases and J gave up 11 bases, with 26 bases separating them. CDR3: CASTLRDSSKGEQYF. Here the CDR3 DNA reads TGTGCCAGCACCCTACGGGACTCCTCCAAGGGAGAGCAGTACTTC.

The chain combines TRBV12-3 or TRBV12-4 with TRBJ2-1; D uncertain. The V gene lost 5 bases and the J gene lost 9 bases, with 17 bases spanning the gap. The CDR3 loop spans 14 amino acids. For the CDR3, the DNA is TGTGCCAGCAGTACCCATGGACCTCCCAGTGAGCAGTTCTTC. It translates to CASSTHGPPSEQFF.

This chain joins TRBV6-5 and TRBJ2-2, with D hard to call. The CDR3 is 14 amino acids. V lost 0 bases to trimming and J lost 6 bases, with 8 bases between them. The germline V gene encodes CDR1 MNHEY and CDR2 SVGAGI. CDR3 sequence: CASSYSLGSGELFF. DNA of the CDR3: TGTGCCAGCAGTTACTCGCTGGGGTCCGGGGAGCTGTTTTTT.

This clonotype was found a few times. The gene calls are TRBV9 and TRBJ2-1; D ambiguous. Trimming left V 3 bases short and J 0 bases short, with 4 bases between. This CDR3 is built from 13 residues. Germline values: CDR1 SGDLS, CDR2 YYNGEE. For the CDR3, the DNA is TGTGCCAGCAGCGCAACCTCCTACAATGAGCAGTTCTTC. Translated, it gives CASSATSYNEQFF.

This chain uses TRBV6-2 or TRBV6-3 with TRBJ2-5, with 11 nucleotides matching TRBD1. CDR3 size: 16 residues. CDR1 is MNHEY and CDR2 is SVGEGT in the germline V gene. Trimming at V came to 0 bases and at J to 2 bases, leaving 2 bases not matched to a gene. CDR3 in amino acids: CASSYSGQGAQETQYF. The CDR3 bases are TGTGCCAGCAGTTACTCCGGACAGGGGGCACAAGAGACCCAGTACTTC.

The rearrangement uses TRBV7-2 and TRBJ2-2; D gene uncertain. The CDR3 totals 17 residues. Germline CDR1 reads SGHTA; CDR2 reads FQGNSA. Between the trimmed V and J ends, which lost 5 bases and 0 bases, there was a span of 16 bases. CDR3 sequence (DNA): TGTGCCAGCAGCCTCTCCTCTAGAAGGTCGAACACCGGGGAGCTGTTTTTT. Amino acids: CASSLSSRRSNTGELFF.

Comment on this clonotype: The junction and the germline gene differ at one end; a read error may be behind it. The V and J genes are TRBV20-1 and TRBJ2-7, with a possible D match to TRBD2 (6 bases). The CDR3 length is 13 residues. From germline, CDR1 is DFQATT and CDR2 SNEGSKA (reference sequence). Here the CDR3 DNA reads TGTAGTGCTCTCTGGGAGGAGAAATACGAGCAGTACTTC. Residues: CSALWEEKYEQYF.